This TCR beta chain was captured by sequencing in a study of CD8 T cells in ankylosing spondylitis listed by TCRdb under 2017. About the full investigation: The study set out to find disease-linked TCR variants by profiling T cell receptor beta repertoires in ankylosing spondylitis patients and healthy donors. The full study cohort comprised around 25 ankylosing spondylitis patients and over 95 healthy donors. Peripheral blood was sampled, and synovial fluid was also collected from ankylosing spondylitis patients. What the authors observed across the whole study: According to the report, matched synovial fluid samples from ankylosing spondylitis patients were significantly enriched for the disease-linked clones. In peripheral blood, the disease-linked clones were found at relatively low frequencies and had a CD8+ phenotype. Some motif variants had previously been reported in the synovial fluid and blood of reactive arthritis patients, which suggests shared mechanisms of disease initiation. A TCR beta motif made up of about eight highly homologous amino acid variants appeared to be characteristic of blood from ankylosing spondylitis patients.

Sequencing was performed on an Illumina HiSeq 2500. Quantitative 5'-RACE with molecular barcodes was used to prepare TCR beta libraries. The source study handled its data this way. Disease-linked TCR variants were identified with a new computational method built on a probabilistic model of VDJ rearrangement. Using fastp trimming at Q25 and MiXCR clonotype assembly, TCRdb reanalyzed the public sequencing data and kept in-frame beta chains. Rows with a matching CDR3 protein are joined into one entry that keeps the most common DNA and genes. These V and J calls originate from TCRdb's pipeline instead of the authors' own analysis. For this sample there are 200,000 or so distinct CDR3 sequences; under 30% appear just once. The ten largest clones represent less than 8.5% of the sample. The sample holds a few counts of this clonotype. Its antigen specificity is not known. No base quality values were provided; no much bigger clone lies one nucleotide off.

The CDR3, from cysteine to phenylalanine, totals 17 residues. Left in the record is the CDR3 DNA by itself, 51 bases read in frame from the first base. CDR1 is given as SGHRS and CDR2 as YFSETQ, both from the germline V gene. Trimming leaves V shorter by 1 base and J shorter by 3 bases, with the junction holding 12 bases beyond the gene matches. The receptor was derived from a male donor with ankylosing spondylitis or in good health (not recorded which). Sample: blood, either unsorted or a sorted T cell fraction (not recorded which). The V and J segments used are TRBV5-1 and TRBJ2-7; the central 8 bases match TRBD2. The CDR3 has the sequence CASSLNGGLAGVYEQYF. In nucleotide form, the sequence is TGCGCCAGCAGCTTGAATGGTGGACTAGCCGGTGTCTACGAGCAGTACTTC.